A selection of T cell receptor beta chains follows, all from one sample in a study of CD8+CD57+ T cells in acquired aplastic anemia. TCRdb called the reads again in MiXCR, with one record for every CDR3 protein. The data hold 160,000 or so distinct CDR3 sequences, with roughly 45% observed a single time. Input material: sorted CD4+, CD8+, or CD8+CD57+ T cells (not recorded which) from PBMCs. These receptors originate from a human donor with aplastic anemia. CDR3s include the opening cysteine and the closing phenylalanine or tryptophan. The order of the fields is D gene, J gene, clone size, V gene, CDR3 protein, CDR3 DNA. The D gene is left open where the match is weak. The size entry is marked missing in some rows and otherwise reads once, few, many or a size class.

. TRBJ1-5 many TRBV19 CASSIPHRDTSNQPQHF TGTGCCAGTAGTATACCCCACCGGGACACCAGCAATCAGCCCCAGCATTTT
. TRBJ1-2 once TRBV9 CASSTRLGGYTF TGTGCCAGCAGCACCCGACTCGGAGGCTACACCTTC
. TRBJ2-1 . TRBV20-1 CSARDATSWPYNEQFF TGCAGTGCTAGAGATGCAACTAGCTGGCCCTACAATGAGCAGTTCTTC
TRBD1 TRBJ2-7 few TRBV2 CASSDRDRAYEQYF TGTGCCAGCAGTGACCGGGACAGGGCCTACGAGCAGTACTTC
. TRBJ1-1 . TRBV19 CASSAPGHMNTEAFF TGTGCCAGTAGTGCCCCGGGACACATGAACACTGAAGCTTTCTTT
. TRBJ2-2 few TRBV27 CASSRQSRELFF TGTGCCAGCAGTAGACAAAGCCGGGAGCTGTTTTTT
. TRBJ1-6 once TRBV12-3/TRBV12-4 CASSFEGVSPLHF TGTGCCAGCAGTTTCGAGGGGGTATCACCCCTCCACTTT
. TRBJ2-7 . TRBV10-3 CAISESLNYEQYF TGTGCCATCAGTGAGTCTTTGAACTACGAGCAGTACTTC
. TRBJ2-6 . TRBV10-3 CAISSRDSGANVLTF TGTGCCATCAGCTCCCGGGACTCTGGGGCCAACGTCCTGACTTTC
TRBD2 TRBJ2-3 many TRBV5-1 CASSSRTSGGAVDTQYF TGCGCCAGCAGCTCCAGGACTAGCGGGGGGGCCGTAGATACGCAGTATTTT
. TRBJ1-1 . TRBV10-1 CASSGGLGPPNTEAFF TGCGCCAGCAGTGGGGGTTTGGGACCTCCGAACACTGAAGCTTTCTTT
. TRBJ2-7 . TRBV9 CASTVSPNTYEQYF TGTGCCAGTACCGTCTCCCCAAACACCTACGAGCAGTACTTC
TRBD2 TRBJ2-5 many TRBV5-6 CASSGKVGLAGQETQYF TGTGCCAGCAGCGGGAAGGTAGGACTAGCGGGGCAAGAGACCCAGTACTTC
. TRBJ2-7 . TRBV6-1 CASSPKKGTNSYEQYF TGTGCCAGCAGCCCAAAAAAAGGGACGAACTCCTACGAGCAGTACTTC
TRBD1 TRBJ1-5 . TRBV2 CASSATGFNQPQHF TGTGCCAGCAGCGCGACAGGGTTCAATCAGCCCCAGCATTTT
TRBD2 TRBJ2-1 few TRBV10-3 CAISGLAGWNEQFF TGTGCCATCAGTGGGCTAGCGGGATGGAATGAGCAGTTCTTC
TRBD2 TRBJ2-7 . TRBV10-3 CAISELAGGPDEQYF TGTGCCATCAGTGAACTAGCGGGGGGGCCCGACGAGCAGTACTTC
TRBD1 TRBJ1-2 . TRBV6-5 CASSSPGGGYTF TGTGCCAGCAGTTCTCCAGGGGGTGGCTACACCTTC
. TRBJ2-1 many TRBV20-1 CSARGRHNEQFF TGCAGTGCTAGAGGCAGACACAATGAGCAGTTCTTC
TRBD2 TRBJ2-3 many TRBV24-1 CATNERQAGVTDTQYF TGTGCCACCAATGAAAGACAAGCGGGAGTTACAGATACGCAGTATTTT
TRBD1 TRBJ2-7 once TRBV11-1 CASSLVGTGENGANEQYF TGTGCCAGCAGCTTGGTGGGGACAGGGGAGAATGGGGCCAACGAGCAGTACTTC
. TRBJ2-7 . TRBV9 CASSAVGVEQYF TGTGCCAGCAGCGCTGTGGGGGTCGAGCAGTACTTC
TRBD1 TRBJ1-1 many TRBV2 CASSEYRGNTEAFF TGTGCCAGCAGTGAATACAGGGGGAACACTGAAGCTTTCTTT
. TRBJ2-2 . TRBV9 CASSVDWRGNTGELFF TGTGCCAGCAGCGTAGATTGGCGGGGGAACACCGGGGAGCTGTTTTTT
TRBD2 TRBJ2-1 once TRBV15 CATSRIPGLAGDNEQFF TGTGCCACCAGCAGGATCCCGGGACTAGCGGGAGACAATGAGCAGTTCTTC
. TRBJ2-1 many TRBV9 CASSVEAFSYNEQFF TGTGCCAGCAGCGTAGAAGCTTTCTCCTACAATGAGCAGTTCTTC
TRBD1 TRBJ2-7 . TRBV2 CASSRTGGWRQYF TGTGCCAGCAGTAGGACAGGGGGATGGAGGCAGTACTTC
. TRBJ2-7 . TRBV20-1 CSARDPRVSYEQYF TGCAGTGCTAGAGATCCCAGGGTCTCCTACGAGCAGTACTTC
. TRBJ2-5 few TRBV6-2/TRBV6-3 CASKGQGGMETQYF TGTGCCAGCAAAGGCCAAGGGGGTATGGAGACCCAGTACTTC
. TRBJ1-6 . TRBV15 CATKAHVEPSSPLHF TGTGCCACCAAAGCGCACGTCGAGCCGAGTTCACCCCTCCACTTT
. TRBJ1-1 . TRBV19 CASSTGGRTEAFF TGTGCCAGTAGCACGGGGGGGAGAACTGAAGCTTTCTTT
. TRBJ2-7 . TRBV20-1 CSASRTDSYEQYF TGCAGTGCTAGCCGGACAGACTCCTACGAGCAGTACTTC
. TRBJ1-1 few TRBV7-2 CASSLEVAEAFF TGTGCCAGCAGCTTAGAAGTCGCTGAAGCTTTCTTT
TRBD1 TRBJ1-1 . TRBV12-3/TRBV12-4 CASSLARGMEAFF TGTGCCAGCAGTTTAGCCAGGGGGATGGAGGCTTTCTTT
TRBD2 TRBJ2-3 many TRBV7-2 CASRLAGGTDTQYF TGTGCCAGCAGGCTAGCGGGGGGAACAGATACGCAGTATTTT
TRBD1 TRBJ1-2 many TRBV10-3 CAIRVQGQGGGYTF TGTGCCATCAGGGTTCAGGGACAGGGGGGCGGCTACACCTTC
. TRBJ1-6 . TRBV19 CASSIAVGSSPLHF TGTGCCAGTAGTATAGCCGTTGGTAGTTCACCCCTCCACTTT
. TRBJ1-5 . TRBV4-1 CASSQMSYDQPQHF TGCGCCAGCAGCCAAATGTCGTATGATCAGCCCCAGCATTTT
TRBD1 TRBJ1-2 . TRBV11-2 CASSLDYGTGRGYTF TGTGCCAGCAGCTTAGACTACGGGACAGGACGTGGCTACACCTTC